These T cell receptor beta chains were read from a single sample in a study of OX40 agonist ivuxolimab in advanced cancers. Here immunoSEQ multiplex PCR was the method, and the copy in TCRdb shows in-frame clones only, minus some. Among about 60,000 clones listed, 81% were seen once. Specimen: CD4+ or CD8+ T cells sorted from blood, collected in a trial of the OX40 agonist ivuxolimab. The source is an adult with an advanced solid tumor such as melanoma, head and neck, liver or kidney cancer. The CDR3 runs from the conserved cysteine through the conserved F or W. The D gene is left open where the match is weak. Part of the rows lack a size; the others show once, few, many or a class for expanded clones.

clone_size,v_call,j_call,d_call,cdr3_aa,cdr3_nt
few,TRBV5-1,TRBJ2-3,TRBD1,CASSLLDRADGDTQYF,TGCGCCAGCAGCTTGTTAGACAGGGCCGACGGAGATACGCAGTATTTT
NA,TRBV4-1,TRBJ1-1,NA,CASSQDLNTQRGTEAFF,TGCGCCAGCAGCCAAGATCTTAACACTCAAAGAGGCACTGAAGCTTTCTTT
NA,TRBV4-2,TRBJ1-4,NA,CASSLSGALATNEKLFF,TGTGCCAGCAGCCTATCCGGGGCCCTTGCAACTAATGAAAAACTGTTTTTT
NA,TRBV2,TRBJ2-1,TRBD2,CASSRLAGDLTGEQFF,TGTGCCAGCAGCAGACTAGCGGGGGACCTCACCGGGGAGCAGTTCTTC
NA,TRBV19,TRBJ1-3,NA,CASSIKGSSGNTIYF,TGTGCCAGTTCTATCAAGGGGAGCTCTGGAAACACCATATATTTT
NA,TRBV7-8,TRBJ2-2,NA,CASSLVRSGVGELFF,TGTGCCAGCAGCTTAGTCCGGTCGGGGGTCGGGGAGCTGTTTTTT
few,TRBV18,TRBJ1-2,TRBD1,CASSPTDRGLRYTF,TGTGCCAGCTCACCAACGGACAGGGGACTACGCTACACCTTC
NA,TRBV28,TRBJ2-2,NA,CASSLDTSNTGELFF,TGTGCCAGCAGTCTGGACACCTCGAACACCGGGGAGCTGTTTTTT
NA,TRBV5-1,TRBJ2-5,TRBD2,CASRVGTSGGKGETQYF,TGCGCCAGCAGGGTCGGGACTAGCGGGGGGAAGGGAGAGACCCAGTACTTC
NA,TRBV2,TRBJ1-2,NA,CASVLNVDGYTF,TGTGCCAGCGTTCTTAATGTGGATGGCTACACCTTC
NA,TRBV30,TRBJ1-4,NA,CAWSSLRSRGGVATNEKLFF,TGTGCCTGGAGTTCTCTAAGGAGCCGGGGAGGGGTTGCAACTAATGAAAAACTGTTTTTT
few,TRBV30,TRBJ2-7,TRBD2,CAWSGSGLVPEQYF,TGTGCCTGGAGCGGCAGCGGACTAGTTCCCGAGCAGTACTTC
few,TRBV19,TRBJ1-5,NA,CASSNYREKNNQPQHF,TGTGCCAGTAGTAATTACAGGGAGAAGAACAATCAGCCCCAGCATTTT
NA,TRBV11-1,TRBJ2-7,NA,CASSSLNYEQYF,TGTGCCAGCAGCTCGTTAAACTACGAGCAGTACTTC
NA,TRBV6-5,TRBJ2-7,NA,CASSFAPGTLYEQYF,TGTGCCAGCAGTTTCGCCCCCGGGACCCTCTACGAGCAGTACTTC
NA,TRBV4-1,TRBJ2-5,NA,CASSPRTVQETQYF,TGCGCCAGCAGCCCCCGGACAGTTCAAGAGACCCAGTACTTC
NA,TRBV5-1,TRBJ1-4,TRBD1,CASSLVGQGAEKLFF,TGCGCCAGCAGCTTGGTAGGCCAGGGGGCTGAAAAACTGTTTTTT
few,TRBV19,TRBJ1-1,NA,CASTPDFGTEAFF,TGTGCCAGTACCCCAGACTTTGGAACTGAAGCTTTCTTT
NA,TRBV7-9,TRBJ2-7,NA,CASNPGLGTSYEQYF,TGTGCCAGCAACCCCGGCTTGGGGACATCCTACGAGCAGTACTTC
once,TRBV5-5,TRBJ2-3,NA,CASHPPSSSTDTQYF,TGTGCCAGCCACCCACCTTCCTCTTCCACAGATACGCAGTATTTT
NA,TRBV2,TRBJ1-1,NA,CASSEDLNTEAFF,TGTGCCAGCAGTGAGGACCTGAACACTGAAGCTTTCTTT
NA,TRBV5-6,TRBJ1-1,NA,CASSLGGQGAFF,TGTGCCAGCAGCTTGGGAGGACAAGGAGCTTTCTTT
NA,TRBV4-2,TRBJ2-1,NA,CASSQDTGEQFF,TGTGCCAGCAGCCAAGATACCGGTGAGCAGTTCTTC
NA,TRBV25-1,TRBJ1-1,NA,CASSDRAGNAEAFF,TGTGCCAGCAGTGACCGAGCAGGGAATGCTGAAGCTTTCTTT
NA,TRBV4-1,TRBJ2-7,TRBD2,CASSQDVGTGGYEQYF,TGCGCCAGCAGCCAAGATGTGGGGACCGGGGGGTACGAGCAGTACTTC
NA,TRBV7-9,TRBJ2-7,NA,CASSFGRVYEQYF,TGTGCCAGCAGCTTCGGCAGGGTCTACGAGCAGTACTTC
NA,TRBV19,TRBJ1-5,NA,CASKRGDENQPQHF,TGTGCCAGTAAGCGGGGAGATGAAAATCAGCCCCAGCATTTT
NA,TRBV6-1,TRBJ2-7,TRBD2,CASRILAGGYEQYF,TGTGCCAGCAGAATACTAGCGGGGGGCTACGAGCAGTACTTC
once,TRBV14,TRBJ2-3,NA,CASSAVGRDTQYF,TGTGCCAGCAGTGCGGTTGGCAGAGATACGCAGTATTTT
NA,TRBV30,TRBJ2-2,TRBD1,CAWIRTGGKEELFF,TGTGCCTGGATACGGACAGGGGGTAAAGAGGAGCTGTTTTTT
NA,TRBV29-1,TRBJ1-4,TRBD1,CSALRTGSEKLFF,TGCAGCGCCCTTCGGACAGGGAGTGAAAAACTGTTTTTT
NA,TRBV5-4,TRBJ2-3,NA,CASSLVADTDTQYF,TGTGCCAGCAGCTTGGTGGCTGACACAGATACGCAGTATTTT